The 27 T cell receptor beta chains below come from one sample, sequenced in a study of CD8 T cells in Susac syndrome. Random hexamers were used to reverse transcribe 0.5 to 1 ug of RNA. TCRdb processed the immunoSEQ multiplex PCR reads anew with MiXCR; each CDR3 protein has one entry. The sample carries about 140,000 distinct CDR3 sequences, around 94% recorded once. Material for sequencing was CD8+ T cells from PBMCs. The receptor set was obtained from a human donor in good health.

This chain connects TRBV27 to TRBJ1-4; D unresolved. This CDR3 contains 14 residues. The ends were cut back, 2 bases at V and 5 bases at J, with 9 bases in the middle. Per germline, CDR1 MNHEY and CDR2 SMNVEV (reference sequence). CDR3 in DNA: TGTGCCAGCAGTTTAGGGCAACAGAATGAAAAACTGTTTTTT. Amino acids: CASSLGQQNEKLFF.

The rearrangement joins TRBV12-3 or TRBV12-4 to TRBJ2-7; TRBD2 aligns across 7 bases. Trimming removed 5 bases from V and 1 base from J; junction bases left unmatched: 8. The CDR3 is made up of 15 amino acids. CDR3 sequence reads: CASSPIAGLSYEQYF. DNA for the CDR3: TGTGCCAGCAGTCCAATAGCGGGTCTGTCCTACGAGCAGTACTTC.

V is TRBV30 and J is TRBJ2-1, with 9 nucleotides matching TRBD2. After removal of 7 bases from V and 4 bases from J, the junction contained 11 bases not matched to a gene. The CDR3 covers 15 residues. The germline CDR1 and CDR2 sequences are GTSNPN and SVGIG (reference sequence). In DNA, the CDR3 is TGTGCCTTATACCCAGGCGGGAGGGTATACAATGAGCAGTTCTTC. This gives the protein CALYPGGRVYNEQFF. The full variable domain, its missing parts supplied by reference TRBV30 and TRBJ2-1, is SQTIHQWPATLVQPVGSPLSLECTVEGTSNPNLYWYRQAAGRGLQLLFYSVGIGQISSEVPQNLSASRPQDRQFILSSKKLLLSDSGFYLCALYPGGRVYNEQFFGPGTRLTVL.

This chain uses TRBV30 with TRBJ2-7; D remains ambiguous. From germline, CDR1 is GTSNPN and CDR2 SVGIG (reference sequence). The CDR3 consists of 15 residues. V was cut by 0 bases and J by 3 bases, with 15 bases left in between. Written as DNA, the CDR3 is TGTGCCTGGAGTGTAAGTGTAGGTGGATACTACGAGCAGTACTTC. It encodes CAWSVSVGGYYEQYF.

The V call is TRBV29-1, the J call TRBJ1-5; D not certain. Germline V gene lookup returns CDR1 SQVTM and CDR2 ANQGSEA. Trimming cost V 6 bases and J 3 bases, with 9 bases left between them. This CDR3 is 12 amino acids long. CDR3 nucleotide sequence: TGCAGCGTGAGGATACTCAATCAGCCCCAGCATTTT. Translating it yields CSVRILNQPQHF.

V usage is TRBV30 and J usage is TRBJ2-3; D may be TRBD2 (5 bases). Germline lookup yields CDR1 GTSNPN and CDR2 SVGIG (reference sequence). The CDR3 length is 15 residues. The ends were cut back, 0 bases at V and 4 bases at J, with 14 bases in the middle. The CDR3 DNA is TGTGCCTGGAGTGTGGCTAGCCTTGGGTCAGATACGCAGTATTTT. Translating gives CAWSVASLGSDTQYF.

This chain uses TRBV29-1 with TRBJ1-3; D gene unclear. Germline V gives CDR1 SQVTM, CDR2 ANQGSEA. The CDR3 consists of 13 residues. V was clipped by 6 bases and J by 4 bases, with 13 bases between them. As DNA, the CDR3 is TGCAGCGTGCGTACTGGCAGCGGAAACACCATATATTTT. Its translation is CSVRTGSGNTIYF.

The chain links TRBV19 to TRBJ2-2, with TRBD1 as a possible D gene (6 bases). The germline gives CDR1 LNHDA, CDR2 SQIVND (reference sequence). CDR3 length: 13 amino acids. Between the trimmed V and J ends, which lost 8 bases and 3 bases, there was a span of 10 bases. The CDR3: CASDNRDTGELFF. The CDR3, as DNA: TGTGCCAGTGATAACAGGGACACCGGGGAGCTGTTTTTT.

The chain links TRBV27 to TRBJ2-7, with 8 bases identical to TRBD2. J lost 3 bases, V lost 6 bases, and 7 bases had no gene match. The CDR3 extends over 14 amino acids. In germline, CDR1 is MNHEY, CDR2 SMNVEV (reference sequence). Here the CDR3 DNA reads TGTGCCAGCAGCCACGGGGGGGCCGACTACGAGCAGTACTTC. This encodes CASSHGGADYEQYF.

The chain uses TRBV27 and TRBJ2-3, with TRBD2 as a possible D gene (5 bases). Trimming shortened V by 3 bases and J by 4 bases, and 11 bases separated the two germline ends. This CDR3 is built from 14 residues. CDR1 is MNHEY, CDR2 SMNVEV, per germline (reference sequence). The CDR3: CASSFSLAADTQYF. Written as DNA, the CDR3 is TGTGCCAGCAGTTTCTCGCTAGCAGCAGATACGCAGTATTTT.

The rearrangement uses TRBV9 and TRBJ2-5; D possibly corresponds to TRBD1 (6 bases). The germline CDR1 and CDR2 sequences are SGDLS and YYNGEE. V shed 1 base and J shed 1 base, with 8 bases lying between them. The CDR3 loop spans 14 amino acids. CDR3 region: CASSVRGFQETQYF. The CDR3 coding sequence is TGTGCCAGCAGCGTAAGGGGGTTCCAAGAGACCCAGTACTTC. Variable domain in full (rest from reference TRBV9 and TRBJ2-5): DSGVTQTPKHLITATGQRVTLRCSPRSGDLSVYWYQQSLDQGLQFLIQYYNGEERAKGNILERFSAQQFPDLHSELNLSSLELGDSALYFCASSVRGFQETQYFGPGTRLLVL.

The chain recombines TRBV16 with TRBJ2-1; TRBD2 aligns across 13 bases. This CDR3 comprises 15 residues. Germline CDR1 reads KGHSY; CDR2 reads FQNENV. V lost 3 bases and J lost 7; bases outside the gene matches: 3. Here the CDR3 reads CASSQGTSGVNEQFF. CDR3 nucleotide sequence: TGTGCCAGCAGCCAGGGGACTAGCGGGGTGAATGAGCAGTTCTTC.

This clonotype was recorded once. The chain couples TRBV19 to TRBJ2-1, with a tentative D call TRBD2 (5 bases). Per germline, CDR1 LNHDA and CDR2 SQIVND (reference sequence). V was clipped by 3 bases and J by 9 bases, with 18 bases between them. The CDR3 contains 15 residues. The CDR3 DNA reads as TGTGCCAGTAGTATGATAGGACTCCTTAGGAGTGAGCAGTTCTTC. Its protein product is CASSMIGLLRSEQFF.

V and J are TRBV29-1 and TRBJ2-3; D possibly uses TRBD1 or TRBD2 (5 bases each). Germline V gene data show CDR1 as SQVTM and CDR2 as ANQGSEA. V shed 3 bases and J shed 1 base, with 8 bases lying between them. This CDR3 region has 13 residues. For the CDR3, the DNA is TGCAGCGTTGATAGGGACGGCACAGATACGCAGTATTTT. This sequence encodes CSVDRDGTDTQYF.

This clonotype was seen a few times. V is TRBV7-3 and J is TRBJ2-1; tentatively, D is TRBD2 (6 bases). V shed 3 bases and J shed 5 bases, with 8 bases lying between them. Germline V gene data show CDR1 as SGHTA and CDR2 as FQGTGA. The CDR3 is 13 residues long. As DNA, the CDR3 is TGTGCCAGCAGCTTGCTAGCGCACAATGAGCAGTTCTTC. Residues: CASSLLAHNEQFF. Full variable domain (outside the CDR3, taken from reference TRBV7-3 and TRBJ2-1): GAGVSQTPSNKVTEKGKYVELRCDPISGHTALYWYRQSLGQGPEFLIYFQGTGAADDSGLPNDRFFAVRPEGSVSTLKIQRTERGDSAVYLCASSLLAHNEQFFGPGTRLTVL.

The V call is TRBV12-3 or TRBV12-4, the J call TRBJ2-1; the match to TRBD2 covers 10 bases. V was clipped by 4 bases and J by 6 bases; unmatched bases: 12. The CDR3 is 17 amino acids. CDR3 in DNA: TGTGCCAGCAGTTCAATCCTTCCTAGCGGGAGTCCCAATGAGCAGTTCTTC. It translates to CASSSILPSGSPNEQFF.

The CDR3 sequence is CASSPWTSGELTDTQYF. CDR3 nucleotides: TGCGCCAGCAGCCCGTGGACTAGCGGAGAATTAACAGATACGCAGTATTTT. The genes are TRBV5-1 and TRBJ2-3; TRBD2 matches at 10 bases. Germline V gene lookup returns CDR1 SGHRS and CDR2 YFSETQ. The CDR3 consists of 17 residues. The trim removed 4 bases at V and 3 bases at J, leaving 11 bases unmatched.

The CDR3 protein is CASSQPLGNTIYF. The CDR3 coding sequence is TGCGCCAGCAGCCAGCCCTTAGGAAACACCATATATTTT. V is TRBV4-1 and J is TRBJ1-3; D is uncertain. Per germline, CDR1 MGHRA and CDR2 YSYEKL. There are 13 residues in the CDR3. V dropped 3 bases and J dropped 4 bases, with 7 bases sitting between them.

The CDR3 region is CSARDASGSSYNEQFF. As DNA, the CDR3 is TGCAGTGCTAGAGATGCTAGCGGGAGCTCCTACAATGAGCAGTTCTTC. J is TRBJ2-1 and V is TRBV20-1; TRBD2 matches at 10 bases. The CDR3 is made up of 16 amino acids. Germline CDR1 is DFQATT and CDR2 is SNEGSKA (reference sequence). The J segment lost 0 bases and the V segment lost 0 bases, leaving 2 bases of the junction unmatched.

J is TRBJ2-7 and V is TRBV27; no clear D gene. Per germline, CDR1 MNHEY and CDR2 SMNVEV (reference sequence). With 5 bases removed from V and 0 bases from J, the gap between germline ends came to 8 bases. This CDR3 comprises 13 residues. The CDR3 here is CASSIQSSYEQYF. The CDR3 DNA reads TGTGCCAGCAGTATACAGAGCTCCTACGAGCAGTACTTC.

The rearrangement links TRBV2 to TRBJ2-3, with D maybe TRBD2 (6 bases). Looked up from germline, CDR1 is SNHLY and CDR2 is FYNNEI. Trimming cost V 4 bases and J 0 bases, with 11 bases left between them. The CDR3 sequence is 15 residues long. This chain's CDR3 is CASSGGAVSTDTQYF. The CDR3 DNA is TGTGCCAGCAGTGGCGGGGCCGTGAGCACAGATACGCAGTATTTT.

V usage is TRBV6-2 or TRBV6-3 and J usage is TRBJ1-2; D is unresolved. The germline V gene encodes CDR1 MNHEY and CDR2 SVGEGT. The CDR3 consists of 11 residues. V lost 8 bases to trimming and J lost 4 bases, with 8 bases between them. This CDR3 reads CASEDAYGYTF. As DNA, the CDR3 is TGTGCCAGCGAGGACGCCTATGGCTACACCTTC.

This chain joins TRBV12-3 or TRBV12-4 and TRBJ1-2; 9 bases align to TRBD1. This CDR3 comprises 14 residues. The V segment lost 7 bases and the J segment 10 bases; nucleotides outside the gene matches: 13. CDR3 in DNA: TGTGCCAGCAACCCAGACGGCGGGACAGGGATCTACACCTTC. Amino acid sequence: CASNPDGGTGIYTF.

The CDR3 region has the DNA TGTGCCTGGAGTGTACAGGGACAGTTCGAAGAGACCCAGTACTTC. As protein: CAWSVQGQFEETQYF. V is TRBV30 and J is TRBJ2-5, with 7 bases aligning to TRBD1. Unmatched junction bases numbered 7, after V lost 0 bases and J lost 3 bases. CDR3 size: 15 residues. CDR1 and CDR2 from the germline V gene are GTSNPN and SVGIG (reference sequence).

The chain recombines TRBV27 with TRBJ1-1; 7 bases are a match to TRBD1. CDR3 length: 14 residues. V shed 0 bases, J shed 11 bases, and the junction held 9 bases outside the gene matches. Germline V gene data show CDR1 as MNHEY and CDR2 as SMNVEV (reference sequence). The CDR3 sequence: CASSLSVLTGEAFF. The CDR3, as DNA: TGTGCCAGCAGTTTATCGGTACTTACAGGGGAGGCTTTCTTT.

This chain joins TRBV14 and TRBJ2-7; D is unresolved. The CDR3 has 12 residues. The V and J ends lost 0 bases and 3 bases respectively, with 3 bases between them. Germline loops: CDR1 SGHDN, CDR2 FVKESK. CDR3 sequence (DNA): TGTGCCAGCAGCCAAGACTTCTACGAGCAGTACTTC. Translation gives CASSQDFYEQYF.

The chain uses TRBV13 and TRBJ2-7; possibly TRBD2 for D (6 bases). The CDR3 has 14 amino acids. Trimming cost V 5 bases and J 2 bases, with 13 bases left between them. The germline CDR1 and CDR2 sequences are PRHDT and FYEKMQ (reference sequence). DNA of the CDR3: TGTGCCAGCAGCCTGGGACTGGATGCCTACGAGCAGTACTTC. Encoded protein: CASSLGLDAYEQYF.